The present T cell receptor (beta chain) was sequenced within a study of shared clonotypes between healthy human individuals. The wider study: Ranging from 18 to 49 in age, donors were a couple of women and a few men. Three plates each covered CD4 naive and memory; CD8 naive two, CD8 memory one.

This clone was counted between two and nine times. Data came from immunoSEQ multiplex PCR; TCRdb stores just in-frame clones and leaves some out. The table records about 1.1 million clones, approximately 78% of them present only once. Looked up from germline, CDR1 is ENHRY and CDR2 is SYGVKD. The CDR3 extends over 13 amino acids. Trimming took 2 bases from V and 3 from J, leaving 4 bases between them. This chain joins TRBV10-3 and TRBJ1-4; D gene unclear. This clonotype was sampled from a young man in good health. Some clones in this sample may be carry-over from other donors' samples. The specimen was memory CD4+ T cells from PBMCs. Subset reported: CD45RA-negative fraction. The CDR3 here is CAISEAPNEKLFF. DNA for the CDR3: TGTGCCATCAGTGAGGCGCCTAATGAAAAACTGTTTTTT.